This T cell receptor beta chain derives from a study of STAT3 mutations in large granular lymphocyte leukemia (dated by TCRdb to the late 2010s). Study-level background: Roughly half of the T-LGLL patients who were sequenced longitudinally carried canonical activating STAT3 mutations. Over half of the T-LGLL patients were given one or more immunosuppressive therapy regimens, and 30% to 45% of the treated patients had a hematologic response. Patients with T-cell large granular lymphocyte leukemia underwent serial deep sequencing of TCRbeta CDR3 and STAT3 to reconstruct clonal hierarchy and dynamics. From an initial cohort of approximately 220 LGL patients, about 20 representative T-LGLL cases were chosen for longitudinal sequencing of TCRbeta and STAT3. A couple of patients with natural killer LGL leukemia were also sequenced longitudinally as controls within the study. Patients were sequenced at around 4 time points on average, with the number of samplings per patient ranging from 2 to 8. What the research found in general, with its limitations: In about 30% of the 18 patients, TCR clonotype switching occurred after therapy, and every newly emerging clone was STAT3 wild type. In several patients, dominant TCR clone burden exceeded STAT3 mutant burden, suggesting STAT3 mutation arose secondarily within a pre-expanded clone. Since codominant clonotypes persisted in some patients, a small but highly pathogenic clone may have gone undetected. Because no samples were available when a clone first appeared, clonal expansion was inferred from samplings taken at other points. Linking therapy response to changes in TCR clonal burden was complicated by variable intervals between samplings and by differing treatment regimens. All T-LGLL patients had at least one immunodominant TCRbeta clonotype, and roughly half had multiple immunodominant subclonotypes.

An Illumina MiSeq was used to sequence the TCRbeta libraries, yielding an average of about 41,000 productive templates per sample. The immunoSEQ assay, which uses multiplex PCR amplification, was used to generate TCRbeta CDR3 libraries. On the authors' methods: Repertoire diversity was calculated as previously defined, and values close to 0 indicated extremely monoclonal samples. As stored in TCRdb, this immuneACCESS dataset retains in-frame rearrangements with V and J assigned. A fraction of the clones does not appear; measured against another copy, unresolved V genes explain less than half of the discrepancy, and the remainder lacks a known reason. The D gene and trimming were derived from the DNA, and the V and J assignments and clone size from that table. Recorded for this sample are over 10,000 clones; about 70% of them occurred a single time. The ten biggest clones cover 40% to 55% of the sample.

Points on this clone: The antigen it binds to is not known. Per-base qualities were not stored, and no clone one base away is much larger.

DNA was extracted from blood mononuclear cells, with the same DNA used for both TCR and STAT3 sequencing. Trimming takes 0 bases from V and 9 bases from J, and the germline ends sit 13 bases apart. The CDR3 goes from the cysteine to the phenylalanine over 14 residues. Only the CDR3 portion is preserved as DNA: 42 bases, with reading frame beginning at the first base. The germline V gene provides CDR1 LGHNA and CDR2 YSLEER. The TCR originated in a man aged 55 to 69 with T-cell large granular lymphocyte leukemia. Some clones in this sample may be carry-over from other donors' samples. The age is the age at diagnosis. Sequenced material: peripheral blood mononuclear cells. The chain was built from TRBV4-3 and TRBJ2-3; no D gene is confidently identified. The CDR3 protein sequence reads: CASSQDPGPGTQYF. In nucleotides, the sequence is TGCGCCAGCAGCCAAGATCCGGGTCCGGGCACGCAGTATTTT.